Below, 22 T cell receptor beta chains from the same sample are listed, as sequenced in a study of blood T cells in healthy people across ages (dated by TCRdb to 2014 to 2015). The method behind the library was 5' RACE. Sequencing took place on an Illumina HiSeq 2500. A second PCR of roughly 7 to 12 cycles was run with a J-beta primer mix and a sample-barcoded 5' primer. Through fastp at Q25 and MiXCR, TCRdb rebuilt clones from the public reads, retaining in-frame beta chains. CDR3 protein duplicates are merged, each entry listing the most common genes and DNA. The sample yields roughly 1,500,000 distinct CDR3 sequences; around 35% were counted once. The ten top clones hold around 11% of the sample. Source material: blood. The receptor set was obtained from a woman in her twenties or thirties in good health.

This chain uses TRBV25-1 with TRBJ2-6; D remains ambiguous. This CDR3 spans 15 amino acids. The ends were cut back, 2 bases at V and 0 bases at J, with 5 bases in the middle. The germline V gene encodes CDR1 MGHDK and CDR2 SYGVNS. This CDR3 reads CASSELSSGANVLTF. The CDR3 DNA reads as TGTGCCAGCAGTGAACTCAGCTCTGGGGCCAACGTCCTGACTTTC.

The chain has TRBV2 and TRBJ2-2, with no clear D. The V end lost 8 bases, the J end lost 8 bases, and 15 bases lay between the germline ends. Per germline, CDR1 SNHLY and CDR2 FYNNEI. The CDR3 loop spans 13 amino acids. CDR3 DNA sequence: TGTGCCAGCGGCCTATCTGTTGGAGGGGAGCTGTTTTTT. Its translation: CASGLSVGGELFF. The full variable domain, completed using reference TRBV2 and TRBJ2-2, is EPEVTQTPSHQVTQMGQEVILRCVPISNHLYFYWYRQILGQKVEFLVSFYNNEISEKSEIFDDQFSVERPDGSNFTLKIRSTKLEDSAMYFCASGLSVGGELFFGEGSRLTVL.

In its sample, this clonotype was seen once. The V gene is TRBV6-5, the J gene TRBJ2-1, with D perhaps given as TRBD1 or TRBD2 (6 bases each). This CDR3 comprises 15 residues. Trimming pared 2 bases from V and 10 bases from J, leaving 18 bases between. Looked up from germline, CDR1 is MNHEY and CDR2 is SVGAGI. CDR3 protein: CASSYGRVGGLEQFF. As DNA, the CDR3 is TGTGCCAGCAGTTACGGGCGAGTGGGGGGCTTAGAGCAGTTCTTC.

This clonotype was found once. The rearrangement links TRBV28 to TRBJ2-1, with TRBD2 as a possible D gene (5 bases). Germline-derived CDR1 and CDR2 are MDHEN and SYDVKM. The CDR3 has 14 residues. V lost 5 bases, J lost 8 bases, and 16 bases lay in between. CDR3 residues: CASSEPLGRDEQFF. The CDR3 coding sequence is TGTGCCAGCAGTGAACCACTAGGTCGGGATGAGCAGTTCTTC. Together with reference TRBV28 and TRBJ2-1, the CDR3 gives the full variable domain: DVKVTQSSRYLVKRTGEKVFLECVQDMDHENMFWYRQDPGLGLRLIYFSYDVKMKEKGDIPEGYSVSREKKERFSLILESASTNQTSMYLCASSEPLGRDEQFFGPGTRLTVL.

In its sample, this clonotype was seen a few times. This chain links TRBV15 with TRBJ2-6; possibly TRBD2 for D (6 bases). The V and J ends lost 8 bases and 0 bases respectively, with 8 bases between them. Germline loops: CDR1 LNHNV, CDR2 YYDKDF (reference sequence). The CDR3 runs to 14 residues. The DNA of the CDR3 is TGTGCCACCTGGACTACCTCTGGGGCCAACGTCCTGACTTTC. Protein: CATWTTSGANVLTF.

CDR3 coding DNA: TGCGCCAGCAGCTGGGGCGGGGGACAGTTCCGGGGCAATGAGCAGTTCTTC. Amino acids: CASSWGGGQFRGNEQFF. The chain couples TRBV5-1 to TRBJ2-1, with D possibly being TRBD1 or TRBD2 (7 bases each). The CDR3 totals 17 residues. V was pared by 3 bases and J by 6 bases, with 22 bases between. CDR1 is SGHRS and CDR2 is YFSETQ in the germline V gene. The variable domain in full, completed from reference TRBV5-1 and TRBJ2-1, reads KAGVTQTPRYLIKTRGQQVTLSCSPISGHRSVSWYQQTPGQGLQFLFEYFSETQRNKGNFPGRFSGRQFSNSRSEMNVSTLELGDSALYLCASSWGGGQFRGNEQFFGPGTRLTVL.

The CDR3 DNA reads TGTGCCAGCAGTGCCCGGGACAGGGATGGCTCACCCCTCCACTTT. It encodes CASSARDRDGSPLHF. The chain is built from TRBV28 and TRBJ1-6; 9 positions match TRBD1. Unmatched junction bases numbered 9, after V lost 5 bases and J lost 10 bases. Germline CDR1 is MDHEN and CDR2 is SYDVKM. The CDR3 runs to 15 residues.

This clonotype occurred a few times. The V call is TRBV7-2, the J call TRBJ1-1; D remains ambiguous. The CDR3 is 14 residues long. Trimming pared 4 bases from V and 1 base from J, leaving 10 bases between. The germline V gene encodes CDR1 SGHTA and CDR2 FQGNSA. The CDR3 DNA sequence: TGTGCCAGCAGCTGGGAGGGAGGGAACACTGAAGCTTTCTTT. Its translation is CASSWEGGNTEAFF.

The rearrangement uses TRBV20-1 and TRBJ1-2, with D possibly being TRBD1 (6 bases). Deletions cut 0 bases from V and 5 bases from J, with 10 bases between. In germline, CDR1 is DFQATT, CDR2 SNEGSKA (reference sequence). The length of the CDR3 is 13 residues. DNA of the CDR3: TGCAGTGCTAGAGATAACAGGGATTATGGCTACACCTTC. This gives the protein CSARDNRDYGYTF.

This chain joins TRBV27 and TRBJ2-5, with a weak D call TRBD2 (7 bases). Germline lookup yields CDR1 MNHEY and CDR2 SMNVEV (reference sequence). This CDR3 region has 15 residues. The V gene lost 3 bases and the J gene lost 4 bases, with 15 bases spanning the gap. The CDR3 protein is CASSFRGGGLETQYF. Written as DNA, the CDR3 is TGTGCCAGCAGTTTCCGGGGAGGGGGTTTAGAGACCCAGTACTTC.

The CDR3 protein is CSAREPDKNYGYTF. CDR3 DNA: TGCAGTGCTAGAGAACCGGACAAGAACTATGGCTACACCTTC. This rearrangement joins TRBV20-1 to TRBJ1-2; perhaps TRBD1 as D (5 bases). The germline V and J ends were trimmed by 0 bases and 2 bases, with 10 bases remaining between them. The CDR3 extends over 14 amino acids. CDR1 DFQATT and CDR2 SNEGSKA come from the germline V gene (reference sequence).

This clonotype was seen once. This clone may be a read error of a much larger clone one base away. This chain links TRBV11-2 with TRBJ2-5, with 7 bases that match TRBD1. This CDR3 comprises 15 residues. Germline V gene lookup returns CDR1 SGHAT and CDR2 FQNNGV. The CDR3 DNA is TGTGCCAGCAGCTTGGGACAGCCGTACCAAGAGGCCCAGTACTTC. This encodes CASSLGQPYQEAQYF.

This sequence joins TRBV5-5 and TRBJ1-4; D ambiguous. CDR3 length: 15 residues. Germline V CDR1 and CDR2: SGHKS, YYEKEE (reference sequence). Trimming left V 2 bases short and J 4 bases short, with 12 bases between. DNA for the CDR3: TGTGCCAGCAGCTTCCTAGACGGAATTAATGAAAAACTGTTTTTT. This gives the protein CASSFLDGINEKLFF.

V and J are TRBV6-1 and TRBJ1-4; 7 nucleotides line up with TRBD1. Trimming took 6 bases from V and 0 from J; bases not matched to a gene: 16. Germline V CDR1 and CDR2: MNHNS, SASEGT. This CDR3 comprises 19 residues. The CDR3 loop reads CASRKRTGVSSATNEKLFF. The CDR3 coding sequence is TGTGCCAGCAGAAAACGGACAGGTGTATCCTCTGCAACTAATGAAAAACTGTTTTTT.

The V call is TRBV20-1, the J call TRBJ1-1; unclear D gene. Germline V CDR1 and CDR2: DFQATT, SNEGSKA (reference sequence). V was shortened by 3 bases and J by 7 bases, with 12 bases between the two germline ends. The CDR3 extends over 12 amino acids. The CDR3 here is CSARKDGVEAFF. The CDR3 DNA follows: TGCAGTGCTAGGAAGGACGGTGTTGAAGCTTTCTTT.

This clonotype appeared a few times. The CDR3 DNA sequence: TGCAGTGCGAGACAGTCCAGGATGAACACTGAAGCTTTCTTT. Its translation: CSARQSRMNTEAFF. This sequence joins TRBV20-1 and TRBJ1-1, with D maybe TRBD1 (5 bases). Looked up from germline, CDR1 is DFQATT and CDR2 is SNEGSKA (reference sequence). V lost 6 bases, J lost 0 bases, and 14 bases lay in between. The CDR3 has 14 amino acids.

The chain uses TRBV5-5 and TRBJ2-7; D unresolved. V shed 3 bases and J shed 2 bases, with 12 bases lying between them. The length of the CDR3 is 14 residues. Germline-derived CDR1 and CDR2 are SGHKS and YYEKEE (reference sequence). CDR3 in amino acids: CASSSPLDPYEQYF. CDR3 nucleotide sequence: TGTGCCAGCAGCTCCCCACTTGATCCCTACGAGCAGTACTTC. Full variable domain (outside the CDR3, taken from reference TRBV5-5 and TRBJ2-7): DAGVTQSPTHLIKTRGQQVTLRCSPISGHKSVSWYQQVLGQGPQFIFQYYEKEERGRGNFPDRFSARQFPNYSSELNVNALLLGDSALYLCASSSPLDPYEQYFGPGTRLTVT.

The table lists this clonotype with a count of one. The chain is built from TRBV9 and TRBJ1-6; TRBD1 agrees at 7 bases. Trimming cost V 4 bases and J 6 bases; bases outside gene matches: 10. CDR1 is SGDLS, CDR2 YYNGEE, per germline. This CDR3 has 16 residues. CDR3 in DNA: TGTGCCAGCAGCCCAGGTGCAGGGGGAGGTAATTCACCCCTCCACTTT. Translated: CASSPGAGGGNSPLHF.

In this sample, this clonotype turned up a few times. This chain connects TRBV28 to TRBJ1-4; D ambiguous. Germline CDR1 is MDHEN and CDR2 is SYDVKM. The ends were cut back, 5 bases at V and 8 bases at J, with 9 bases in the middle. The CDR3 is made up of 12 amino acids. The CDR3: CASSPLREKLFF. CDR3 sequence (DNA): TGTGCCAGCAGTCCGCTCCGGGAAAAACTGTTTTTT.

The chain couples TRBV12-3 or TRBV12-4 to TRBJ2-1, with 8 bases that match TRBD2. CDR3 size: 16 residues. The V and J ends lost 5 bases and 5 bases, in that order; junction bases with no gene match: 11. The CDR3 sequence is CASSPQTSAHDNEQFF. The CDR3 nucleotides are TGTGCCAGCAGTCCCCAGACTAGCGCCCACGACAATGAGCAGTTCTTC.

There are a few counts of this clonotype. This sequence joins TRBV4-1 and TRBJ2-7, with 10 bases identical to TRBD1. The V gene's germline CDR1 is MGHRA and CDR2 YSYEKL. J gave up 5 bases and V 3 bases, and 7 bases lay outside the gene matches. The CDR3 consists of 15 residues. In DNA form, the CDR3 reads TGCGCCAGCAGCCAGAGGGGACAGGGGTCCCACGAGCAGTACTTC. It specifies CASSQRGQGSHEQYF.

The rearrangement links TRBV29-1 to TRBJ2-7; 7 bases map to TRBD1. The J segment lost 2 bases and the V segment lost 1 base, leaving 8 bases of the junction unmatched. Germline V CDR1 and CDR2: SQVTM, ANQGSEA. This CDR3 has 15 residues. The DNA for the CDR3 is TGCAGCGTTGAAGCTCCGACAGGGTCCACCTACGAGCAGTACTTC. This codes for CSVEAPTGSTYEQYF.